This record concerns one T cell receptor beta chain sequence. The sample holds one count of this clonotype. Its antigen is not yet known. No qualities accompany the bases; no much larger clone lies one base away. The sample comes from a study of T-cell memory formation after mild COVID-19 listed by TCRdb under 2021. Looking at the study overall: Most TCR sequence clusters were specific to one of the two donors. The cohort comprised two young, previously healthy adult volunteers, one female and one male. In a couple of donors, T-cell clones that expanded and contracted after mild COVID-19 were followed by sequencing TCRalpha and TCRbeta repertoires longitudinally.

Ficoll-Paque density gradient centrifugation was the method used to isolate PBMCs. Including the terminal cysteine and phenylalanine, the CDR3 comprises 11 residues. Here the CDR3 DNA is all that survives: 33 bases in frame from base 1. Between the V and J ends, shortened by 6 bases and 2 bases respectively, the junction contains 8 bases. CDR1 and CDR2 (DFQATT, SNEGSKA) derive from the germline V gene (reference sequence). The listed sequencing device is Illumina NovaSeq 6000. TCRalpha and TCRbeta cDNA libraries were constructed by 5'RACE with constant-segment primers, with sample barcodes and unique molecular identifiers being introduced. RNA was extracted from every sample with Trizol reagent. Amplification of the libraries took two PCR steps, and the second step added a second sample barcode plus Illumina TruSeq adapters. The libraries were sequenced on an Illumina NovaSeq using 2 x 150 bp paired-end reads. In the source study's methods: With migec v1.2.7, reads were demultiplexed and then collapsed into UMI-guided consensus sequences. Using mixcr v2.1.11, UMI consensuses were aligned to TRA and TRB V and J templates and then assembled into clonotypes. A clonotype was counted as expanded or contracted only if both edgeR and NoisET called the change significant, with noise models trained on biological replicates. For edgeR calls, the thresholds were a false discovery rate-adjusted p below 0.01 and a log2 fold-change of 1. As an exploratory analysis of dynamics, max-normalized trajectories of the 1000 most abundant clonotypes were examined by PCA with hierarchical clustering. Separately sequenced CD4+ and CD8+ repertoires were used to assign a CD4 or CD8 phenotype to each responding clone. TCRdb handled the public reads itself, with Q25 trimming in fastp and clone calling in MiXCR, and kept productive beta chains. Every distinct CDR3 protein forms one entry, paired with its most common genes and DNA. Here the V and J calls rest on TCRdb's processing, not on the authors' analysis. The sample data list around 450,000 distinct CDR3 sequences, and 20% of these were observed just once. Approximately 8.1% of the sample is taken by the ten largest.

The paper's findings and limits, for the study overall: Contracting CD4+ clones appeared mostly in the CM and EM memory subsets, whereas CD8+ clones were enriched in EMRA. From day 15 to 85, contracting clones showed balanced CD4/CD8 phenotypes, whereas a second wave of clones that expanded from day 15 to 37 leaned towards CD4+. Some responding clones were found in pre-infection memory, which suggests that pre-existing cross-reactive memory T cells took part in the SARS-CoV-2 response. Only a couple of mild cases were covered by the study, and larger cohorts that include severe cases with pre-infection samples were considered necessary. The second-wave clones that peaked on day 37 were not confirmed to be SARS-CoV-2 specific.

The origin of this receptor is an adult woman who had mild COVID-19 (a few samples of this study predate the infection). The sample titles of this study are shuffled in the database, so cell type and time point are left out; the donor was told from shared clones. The specimen sequenced was PBMCs or a T cell subset sorted from them (not recorded which). This chain is built from TRBV20-1 and TRBJ2-7, with a tentative D gene TRBD2 over 5 matching bases. The DNA sequence is given as TGCAGTGCGGTACTAGCCTACGAGCAGTACTTC. Its protein product is CSAVLAYEQYF.